These T cell receptor beta chains were read from a single sample in a study of T cell responses to AZD1222 COVID-19 vaccine. Measured with immunoSEQ multiplex PCR; TCRdb has only the in-frame clones, and not every one. The data show around 200,000 clones, 88% seen once. The sample here was peripheral blood, taken 28 days after the second AZD1222 dose. These TCRs come from an adult who received the AZD1222 COVID-19 vaccine. The CDR3 runs from the conserved cysteine through the conserved F or W. The order of the fields is D gene, J gene, clone size, V gene, CDR3 DNA, CDR3 protein. The D gene is left open where the match is weak. Size is stated for part of the rows, as once, few or many counts, or as a class when the clone is expanded.

- TRBJ2-7 few TRBV6-6 TGTGCCAGCAGTTACTCGGCGGGGGAGCAGTACTTC CASSYSAGEQYF
- TRBJ2-2 few TRBV21-1 TGTGCCAGCAGCAACACCGGGGAGCTGTTTTTT CASSNTGELFF
- TRBJ2-7 - TRBV3-1/TRBV3-2 TGTGCCAGCAGCCGGACCCAGCGGAACGAGCAGTACTTC CASSRTQRNEQYF
TRBD1 TRBJ2-7 - TRBV4-3 TGCGCCAGCAGCCAAAACGGGGACAGGGACGGCGAGCAGTACTTC CASSQNGDRDGEQYF
- TRBJ2-1 - TRBV24-1 TGTGCCACCAGTGCGCACGGAGGGGGGCGGAATGAGCAGTTCTTC CATSAHGGGRNEQFF
TRBD1 TRBJ1-2 - TRBV18 TGTGCCAGCTCTCCAGGGGGCGCCTATGGCTACACCTTC CASSPGGAYGYTF
- TRBJ2-7 - TRBV13 TGTGCCAGCAGGAGGGGGGGAACCGGCCCCTACGAGCAGTACTTC CASRRGGTGPYEQYF
- TRBJ1-2 - TRBV6-5 TGTGCCAGCTCCGCGTACTCCTATGGCTACACCTTC CASSAYSYGYTF
TRBD2 TRBJ2-1 - TRBV6-6 TGTGCCAGCACCTTGGGGACTAGCGCCTTCAATGAGCAGTTCTTC CASTLGTSAFNEQFF
- TRBJ2-7 - TRBV9 TGTGCCAGCAGCGTAGGCGGAGACTCCTACGAGCAGTACTTC CASSVGGDSYEQYF